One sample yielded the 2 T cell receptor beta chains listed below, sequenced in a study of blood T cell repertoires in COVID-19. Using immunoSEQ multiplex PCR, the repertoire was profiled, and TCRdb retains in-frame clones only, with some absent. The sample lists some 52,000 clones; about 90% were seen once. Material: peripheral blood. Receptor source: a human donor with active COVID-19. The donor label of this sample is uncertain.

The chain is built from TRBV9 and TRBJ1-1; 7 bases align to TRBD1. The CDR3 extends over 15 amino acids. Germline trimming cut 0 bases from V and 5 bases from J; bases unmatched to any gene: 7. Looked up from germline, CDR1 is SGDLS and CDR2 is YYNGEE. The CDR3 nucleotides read TGTGCCAGCAGCGTAGGCGAGGGGGCGAGGACTGAAGCTTTCTTT. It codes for CASSVGEGARTEAFF.

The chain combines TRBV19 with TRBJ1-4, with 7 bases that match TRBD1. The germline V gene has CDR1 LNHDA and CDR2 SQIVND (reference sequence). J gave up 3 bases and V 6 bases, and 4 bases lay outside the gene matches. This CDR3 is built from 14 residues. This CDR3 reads CASRTGSANEKLFF. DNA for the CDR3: TGTGCCAGTAGGACAGGGTCGGCTAATGAAAAACTGTTTTTT.